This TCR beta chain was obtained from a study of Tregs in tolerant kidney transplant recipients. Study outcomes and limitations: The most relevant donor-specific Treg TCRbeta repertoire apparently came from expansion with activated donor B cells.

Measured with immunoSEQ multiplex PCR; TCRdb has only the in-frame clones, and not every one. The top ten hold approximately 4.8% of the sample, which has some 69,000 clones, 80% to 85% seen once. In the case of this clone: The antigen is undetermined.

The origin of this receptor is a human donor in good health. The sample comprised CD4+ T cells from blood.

The CDR3 loop reads CASRAGGPETQYF. The CDR3 DNA is TGCGCCAGCAGGGCGGGGGGGCCAGAGACCCAGTACTTC. J is TRBJ2-5 and V is TRBV5-1; 9 bases align to TRBD2. This CDR3 comprises 13 residues. CDR1 SGHRS and CDR2 YFSETQ come from the germline V gene. V shed 5 bases, J shed 4 bases, and the junction held 3 bases outside the gene matches.